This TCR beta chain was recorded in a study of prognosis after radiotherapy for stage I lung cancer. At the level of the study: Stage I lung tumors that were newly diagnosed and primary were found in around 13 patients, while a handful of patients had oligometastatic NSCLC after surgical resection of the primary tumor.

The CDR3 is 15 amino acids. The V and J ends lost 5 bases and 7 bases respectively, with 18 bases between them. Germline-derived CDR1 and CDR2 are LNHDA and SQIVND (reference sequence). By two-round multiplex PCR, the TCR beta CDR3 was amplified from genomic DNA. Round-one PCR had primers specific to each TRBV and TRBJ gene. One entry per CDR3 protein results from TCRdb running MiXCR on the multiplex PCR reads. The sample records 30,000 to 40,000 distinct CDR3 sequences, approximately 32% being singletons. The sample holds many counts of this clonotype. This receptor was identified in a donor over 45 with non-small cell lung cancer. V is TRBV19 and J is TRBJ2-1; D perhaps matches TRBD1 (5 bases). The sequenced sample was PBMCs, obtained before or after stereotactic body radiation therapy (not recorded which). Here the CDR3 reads CASSAMAGLGNEQFF. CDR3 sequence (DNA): TGTGCCAGTAGTGCAATGGCAGGGCTCGGGAATGAGCAGTTCTTC.